The 8 T cell receptor beta chains below were found in one sample sequenced in a study of T-cell memory formation after mild COVID-19. TCRdb passed the 5' RACE reads through MiXCR, listing each CDR3 protein once. The sample has about 470,000 distinct CDR3 sequences, about 20% seen once. Sequencing used PBMCs or a T cell subset sorted from them (not recorded which). Receptors were obtained from an adult woman who had mild COVID-19 (a few samples of this study predate the infection). Cell type and time point are not known.

The chain is built from TRBV4-1 and TRBJ2-3; 11 nucleotides line up with TRBD2. The V gene end was trimmed by 1 base and the J gene end by 0 bases; junction bases not matched to a gene: 6. Per the germline V gene, CDR1 is MGHRA and CDR2 is YSYEKL. The CDR3 length is 18 residues. CDR3 residues: CASSQAMGLAASTDTQYF. As DNA, the CDR3 is TGCGCCAGCAGCCAAGCTATGGGACTAGCGGCTAGCACAGATACGCAGTATTTT.

The chain combines TRBV2 with TRBJ1-2, with no clear D. The CDR3 is 12 amino acids. The germline gives CDR1 SNHLY, CDR2 FYNNEI. V was cut by 6 bases and J by 0 bases, with 5 bases left in between. For the CDR3, the DNA is TGTGCCAGCAGCAATACTAACTATGGCTACACCTTC. Translated: CASSNTNYGYTF.

The V gene is TRBV5-6, the J gene TRBJ2-1; 14 bases are a match to TRBD2. Germline V gene sequence: CDR1 SGHDT, CDR2 YYEEEE. V lost 6 bases and J lost 1; bases outside the gene matches: 9. The CDR3 is made up of 18 amino acids. The CDR3 nucleotides read TGTGCCAGCACCGGGACTAGCGGGAGTCCGCTGTCCTACAATGAGCAGTTCTTC. Amino acid sequence: CASTGTSGSPLSYNEQFF. The full variable domain, its missing parts supplied by reference TRBV5-6 and TRBJ2-1, is DAGVTQSPTHLIKTRGQQVTLRCSPKSGHDTVSWYQQALGQGPQFIFQYYEEEERQRGNFPDRFSGHQFPNYSSELNVNALLLGDSALYLCASTGTSGSPLSYNEQFFGPGTRLTVL.

This clonotype has a handful of counts. The chain couples TRBV11-3 to TRBJ2-1; 9 bases line up with TRBD2. The junction had 6 bases not matched to a gene; V was cut back by 6 bases and J by 0 bases. There are 16 residues in the CDR3. Germline assignment: CDR1 SGHNT and CDR2 YENEEA. CDR3 coding DNA: TGTGCCAGCAGTCCACTAGCGGGCAACTCCTACAATGAGCAGTTCTTC. Translation: CASSPLAGNSYNEQFF.

The J gene is TRBJ1-2, the V gene TRBV7-2, with D perhaps matching TRBD1 (5 bases). Germline V gives CDR1 SGHTA, CDR2 FQGNSA. V gave up 5 bases and J gave up 2 bases, with 18 bases separating them. The CDR3 loop spans 16 amino acids. CDR3 in DNA: TGTGCCAGCAGCCTGGTCGGCGCCGGGGCGAACTATGGCTACACCTTC. Amino acid sequence: CASSLVGAGANYGYTF.

This clonotype has at least ten counts. The J gene is TRBJ2-3, the V gene TRBV5-5, with a weak D call TRBD2 (5 bases). The V gene's germline CDR1 is SGHKS and CDR2 YYEKEE (reference sequence). The CDR3 contains 14 residues. The V end lost 1 base, the J end lost 2 bases, and 8 bases lay between the germline ends. The CDR3 DNA is TGTGCCAGCAGCTTGACGAGGGTCACAGATACGCAGTATTTT. Translated, it gives CASSLTRVTDTQYF.

The rearrangement uses TRBV5-4 and TRBJ2-1, with 11 nucleotides matching TRBD2. The CDR3 contains 15 residues. The V gene's germline CDR1 is SGHNT and CDR2 YYREEE (reference sequence). V lost 2 bases and J lost 8; bases outside the gene matches: 6. The CDR3 reads CASSFWTSGQHEQFF. As DNA, the CDR3 is TGTGCCAGCAGCTTTTGGACTAGCGGGCAGCATGAGCAGTTCTTC.

Only a few counts were recorded for this clonotype. V usage is TRBV28 and J usage is TRBJ1-3; a weak D match, TRBD1 (6 bases). Trimming shortened V by 5 bases and J by 4 bases, and 15 bases separated the two germline ends. Germline-derived CDR1 and CDR2 are MDHEN and SYDVKM. The CDR3 runs 15 residues. CDR3 bases: TGTGCCAGCAGTCCCCAAGGGACAATGGGAAACACCATATATTTT. This gives the protein CASSPQGTMGNTIYF. The full variable domain, with the rest looked up from reference TRBV28 and TRBJ1-3, is DVKVTQSSRYLVKRTGEKVFLECVQDMDHENMFWYRQDPGLGLRLIYFSYDVKMKEKGDIPEGYSVSREKKERFSLILESASTNQTSMYLCASSPQGTMGNTIYFGEGSWLTVV.